This T cell receptor (beta chain) derives from a study of a mutant IDH1 vaccine in newly diagnosed glioma. Background on the study: Those enrolled had earlier been treated with radiotherapy, temozolomide, or both, mostly both.

Clones were sequenced by immunoSEQ multiplex PCR, and TCRdb holds only the in-frame ones, with some missing. The table has approximately 88,000 clones, over 75% seen once. The CDR3 runs 15 residues. Germline values: CDR1 SNHLY, CDR2 FYNNEI. The V and J ends lost 2 bases and 2 bases respectively, with 10 bases between them. Time point of the sample: baseline, week 1 (first vaccination visit). Treatment indicated: pre-vaccination baseline after standard-of-care therapy. Donor diagnoses consisted of new WHO grade 3 or 4 IDH1-mutant, ATRX-lost astrocytomas. In its sample, this clone was seen once. The material was PBMCs, obtained from a glioma patient treated with radiotherapy, temozolomide or both. The receptor was derived from a man in his forties or fifties with glioma. The chain links TRBV2 to TRBJ1-5; D unresolved. In nucleotides, the CDR3 is TGTGCCAGCAGTGAAATGGAGTATGGCAATCAGCCCCAGCATTTT. Protein sequence: CASSEMEYGNQPQHF.